A single sample is the source of the 28 T cell receptor beta chains below, sequenced in a study of T cell repertoires in cytomegalovirus infection. TCRdb re-analysed the reads in MiXCR, keeping a single row per CDR3 protein. The sample lists about 360,000 distinct CDR3 sequences; less than 20% were seen once. The sequencing sample was made of PBMCs. The receptor set was obtained from a human donor in good health (CMV status not recorded). Some clones in this sample may be carry-over from other donors' samples.

The chain uses TRBV2 and TRBJ1-3; 8 positions match TRBD1. The CDR3 length is 14 residues. The germline CDR1 and CDR2 sequences are SNHLY and FYNNEI. The V segment lost 6 bases and the J segment 4 bases; nucleotides outside the gene matches: 5. This CDR3 reads CASSRQGLGNTIYF. CDR3 in DNA: TGTGCCAGCAGCCGACAGGGGTTGGGAAACACCATATATTTT.

Details on this clonotype: One base away lies a much larger clone, so this may be a sequencing read error. The rearrangement uses TRBV7-8 and TRBJ2-7; TRBD2 might be the D (5 bases). The CDR3 is 15 amino acids. Germline CDR1 reads SGHVS; CDR2 reads FQNEAQ. V lost 6 bases and J lost 7, with 22 bases in between. In DNA, the CDR3 is TGTGCCAGCAGTCCCCCAAGGTTACCGGGGAGAGAGCAGTACTTC. Translation: CASSPPRLPGREQYF.

This clonotype was detected ten times or more. The chain combines TRBV6-1 with TRBJ2-3; TRBD2 might be the D (5 bases). The CDR3 runs to 15 residues. Germline CDR1 reads MNHNS; CDR2 reads SASEGT. Between the trimmed V and J ends, which lost 4 bases and 4 bases, there was a span of 15 bases. The DNA for the CDR3 is TGTGCCAGCAGTGCCAAGAAGGGAGTGGCAGATACGCAGTATTTT. This translates into CASSAKKGVADTQYF.

This clonotype was observed at least ten times. This chain uses TRBV4-1 with TRBJ1-5, with 7 bases aligning to TRBD1. V was pared by 0 bases and J by 7 bases, with 6 bases of the junction left unmatched. CDR1 is MGHRA and CDR2 is YSYEKL in the germline V gene. The CDR3 loop spans 15 amino acids. The CDR3 here is CASSQDGGGGQPQHF. The CDR3, as DNA: TGCGCCAGCAGCCAAGATGGAGGGGGCGGGCAGCCCCAGCATTTT.

This clonotype came up a few times. This sequence joins TRBV5-5 and TRBJ2-7; D perhaps matches TRBD1 (5 bases). The CDR3 runs to 15 residues. Trimming pared 7 bases from V and 3 bases from J, leaving 20 bases between. Germline loops: CDR1 SGHKS, CDR2 YYEKEE (reference sequence). CDR3: CASSLGALINYEQYF. DNA of the CDR3: TGTGCCAGCTCGTTAGGGGCCCTTATTAACTACGAGCAGTACTTC.

J is TRBJ1-5 and V is TRBV18, with 9 bases that match TRBD1. V shed 3 bases, J shed 7 bases, and the junction held 13 bases outside the gene matches. This CDR3 region has 17 residues. Germline assignment: CDR1 KGHSH and CDR2 LQKENI. This CDR3 reads CASSPINPGQGGQPQHF. The CDR3 nucleotides are TGTGCCAGCTCACCTATCAATCCGGGACAGGGAGGGCAGCCCCAGCATTTT.

This clonotype was found many times. V usage is TRBV28 and J usage is TRBJ2-5; 7 nucleotides agree with TRBD2. This CDR3 is built from 16 residues. Germline lookup yields CDR1 MDHEN and CDR2 SYDVKM. The V segment lost 5 bases and the J segment 2 bases; nucleotides outside the gene matches: 11. The CDR3: CASSPSGAGYQETQYF. The CDR3 DNA sequence: TGTGCCAGCAGTCCCAGTGGAGCGGGGTATCAAGAGACCCAGTACTTC.

In its sample, this clonotype was seen many times. The rearrangement joins TRBV28 to TRBJ2-7; D may be TRBD1 (6 bases). The V gene's germline CDR1 is MDHEN and CDR2 SYDVKM. The CDR3 consists of 14 residues. V was clipped by 6 bases and J by 2 bases, with 14 bases between them. Here the CDR3 DNA reads TGTGCCAGCAGAGATACAGGGACACCCTACGAGCAGTACTTC. This sequence encodes CASRDTGTPYEQYF. Based on the CDR3 plus reference TRBV28 and TRBJ2-7, the full variable domain is DVKVTQSSRYLVKRTGEKVFLECVQDMDHENMFWYRQDPGLGLRLIYFSYDVKMKEKGDIPEGYSVSREKKERFSLILESASTNQTSMYLCASRDTGTPYEQYFGPGTRLTVT.

This clonotype was found many times. This sequence joins TRBV6-2 or TRBV6-3 and TRBJ2-3; 13 nucleotides align to TRBD2. V shed 0 bases, J shed 0 bases, and the junction held 9 bases outside the gene matches. The CDR3 totals 20 residues. Germline V CDR1 and CDR2: MNHEY, SVGEGT. CDR3 sequence: CASSYSLTSGRAPSTDTQYF. For the CDR3, the DNA is TGTGCCAGCAGTTACTCCCTCACTAGCGGGAGGGCCCCAAGCACAGATACGCAGTATTTT.

This clonotype was found many times. The rearrangement joins TRBV19 to TRBJ1-2; 7 positions agree with TRBD1. The J segment lost 4 bases and the V segment lost 8 bases, leaving 13 bases of the junction unmatched. CDR1 LNHDA and CDR2 SQIVND come from the germline V gene (reference sequence). There are 15 residues in the CDR3. The CDR3 spells CASYRQGDTSYGYTF. For the CDR3, the DNA is TGTGCCAGTTACAGGCAGGGGGACACAAGCTATGGCTACACCTTC.

This clonotype was seen a handful of times. The chain is built from TRBV29-1 and TRBJ2-1; 7 nucleotides line up with TRBD2. The CDR3 runs 15 residues. Germline V gene sequence: CDR1 SQVTM, CDR2 ANQGSEA. The V and J ends lost 1 base and 6 bases, in that order; junction bases with no gene match: 9. The CDR3 loop reads CSVEGRLAEINEQFF. CDR3 sequence (DNA): TGCAGCGTTGAAGGACGACTAGCAGAGATCAATGAGCAGTTCTTC.

In its sample, this clonotype was seen a few times. The gene calls are TRBV15 and TRBJ1-3; D is perhaps TRBD1 (5 bases). Trimming cost V 1 base and J 4 bases, with 11 bases left between them. The CDR3 sequence is 15 residues long. CDR1 is LNHNV and CDR2 is YYDKDF in the germline V gene (reference sequence). DNA for the CDR3: TGTGCCACCAGCAGAGGGGGCCTTCTCGGAAACACCATATATTTT. Encoded protein: CATSRGGLLGNTIYF.

This clonotype was seen repeatedly, ten times or more. This sequence joins TRBV12-3 or TRBV12-4 and TRBJ2-1; 12 nucleotides match TRBD2. V was pared by 1 base and J by 8 bases, with 3 bases of the junction left unmatched. This CDR3 is 15 amino acids long. CDR3: CASSLGLAGAHEQFF. CDR3 nucleotide sequence: TGTGCCAGCAGTTTAGGACTAGCGGGAGCCCATGAGCAGTTCTTC.

The CDR3 sequence: CSGGLEDTQYF. In DNA, the CDR3 is TGCAGTGGGGGACTGGAGGATACGCAGTATTTT. V gene TRBV20-1 combines with J gene TRBJ2-3, with a possible D match to TRBD2 (6 bases). V lost 7 bases and J lost 6, with 11 bases in between. The CDR3 runs 11 residues. Germline CDR1 DFQATT, CDR2 SNEGSKA (reference sequence).

This clonotype was observed at least ten times. This sequence joins TRBV7-9 and TRBJ2-1; D not resolved. The germline V gene encodes CDR1 SEHNR and CDR2 FQNEAQ (reference sequence). The CDR3 runs to 13 residues. V was trimmed by 6 bases and J by 6 bases, leaving 12 bases between them. The CDR3 nucleotides are TGTGCCAGCAGTCCCCCCCTTCCCAATGAGCAGTTCTTC. Translating gives CASSPPLPNEQFF. Filled out from reference TRBV7-9 and TRBJ2-1, the complete variable domain reads DTGVSQNPRHKITKRGQNVTFRCDPISEHNRLYWYRQTLGQGPEFLTYFQNEAQLEKSRLLSDRFSAERPKGSFSTLEIQRTEQGDSAMYLCASSPPLPNEQFFGPGTRLTVL.

This clonotype was seen more than once but under ten times. This chain uses TRBV7-6 with TRBJ1-1, with a weak D call TRBD1 (5 bases). Trimming shortened V by 5 bases and J by 6 bases, and 13 bases separated the two germline ends. CDR1 and CDR2 from the germline V gene are SGHVS and FNYEAQ. The CDR3 length is 13 residues. In DNA, the CDR3 is TGTGCCAGCAGCCCAGGGATGAAGGCTGAAGCTTTCTTT. Translated: CASSPGMKAEAFF. Drawing the rest from reference TRBV7-6 and TRBJ1-1, the complete variable domain is GAGVSQSPRYKVTKRGQDVALRCDPISGHVSLYWYRQALGQGPEFLTYFNYEAQQDKSGLPNDRFSAERPEGSISTLTIQRTEQRDSAMYRCASSPGMKAEAFFGQGTRLTVV.

This clonotype was counted between two and nine times. The chain is built from TRBV5-6 and TRBJ1-1; D is unclear. The ends were cut back, 4 bases at V and 2 bases at J, with 9 bases in the middle. Germline V gene lookup returns CDR1 SGHDT and CDR2 YYEEEE. The CDR3 covers 13 residues. CDR3: CASSQLGNTEAFF. The CDR3 DNA sequence: TGTGCCAGCAGCCAATTGGGAAACACTGAAGCTTTCTTT.

J is TRBJ2-2 and V is TRBV7-9, with 7 bases identical to TRBD2. The germline V gene encodes CDR1 SEHNR and CDR2 FQNEAQ (reference sequence). CDR3 length equals 13 residues. V lost 5 bases to trimming and J lost 7 bases; unmatched junction nucleotides: 4. CDR3 amino acids: CASSRGGYGELFF. The CDR3 coding sequence is TGTGCCAGCAGCCGCGGGGGTTACGGGGAGCTGTTTTTT.

This clonotype was observed at least ten times. The chain recombines TRBV7-2 with TRBJ2-1; 8 nucleotides line up with TRBD1. This CDR3 has 18 residues. The V gene's germline CDR1 is SGHTA and CDR2 FQGNSA. V shed 5 bases, J shed 3 bases, and the junction held 15 bases outside the gene matches. CDR3 DNA sequence: TGTGCCAGCAGCCAGGGGCTCGGACAGGGCGTTTACTACAATGAGCAGTTCTTC. Protein sequence: CASSQGLGQGVYYNEQFF.

The table lists this clonotype with a few counts. The V call is TRBV20-1, the J call TRBJ1-1, with 10 bases matching TRBD1. Germline V gene sequence: CDR1 DFQATT, CDR2 SNEGSKA (reference sequence). This CDR3 comprises 12 residues. The V gene end was trimmed by 7 bases and the J gene end by 4 bases; junction bases not matched to a gene: 3. CDR3 residues: CSGGQGRTEAFF. The CDR3 coding sequence is TGCAGTGGGGGACAGGGGCGCACTGAAGCTTTCTTT.

The chain links TRBV18 to TRBJ1-6; 7 bases match TRBD1. V was pared by 2 bases and J by 8 bases, with 9 bases of the junction left unmatched. The CDR3 is 16 amino acids. Germline CDR1 reads KGHSH; CDR2 reads LQKENI. The CDR3 loop reads CASSPRTGGGDSPLHF. CDR3 sequence (DNA): TGTGCCAGCTCACCAAGGACAGGAGGGGGTGATTCACCCCTCCACTTT.

This clonotype was recorded many times. The CDR3: CASRYRGYMNTEAFF. DNA of the CDR3: TGTGCCAGCAGGTACAGGGGATACATGAACACTGAAGCTTTCTTT. V gene TRBV12-3 or TRBV12-4 combines with J gene TRBJ1-1; 7 nucleotides agree with TRBD1. V gave up 6 bases and J gave up 0 bases; unmatched junction bases: 7. The CDR3 is 15 amino acids.

This clonotype was found many times. This chain uses TRBV12-3 or TRBV12-4 with TRBJ2-2; TRBD2 aligns across 7 bases. The V and J ends lost 8 bases and 1 base, in that order; junction bases with no gene match: 7. The CDR3 is 15 amino acids. CDR3 region: CASGPGGGNTGELFF. The CDR3 nucleotides read TGTGCCAGCGGTCCGGGCGGGGGGAACACCGGGGAGCTGTTTTTT.

This clonotype has more than one count but fewer than ten. The chain joins TRBV7-9 to TRBJ2-7; TRBD2 agrees at 9 bases. This CDR3 region has 15 residues. The V and J ends lost 5 bases and 6 bases, in that order; junction bases with no gene match: 11. The germline V gene encodes CDR1 SEHNR and CDR2 FQNEAQ (reference sequence). CDR3 nucleotide sequence: TGTGCCAGCAGCCCCCCAGAGCGGGGGGAAGGCGAGCAGTACTTC. This codes for CASSPPERGEGEQYF.

The chain employs TRBV19 and TRBJ1-6; no definite D call. This CDR3 is 14 amino acids long. Germline V CDR1 and CDR2: LNHDA, SQIVND (reference sequence). V lost 6 bases and J lost 7, with 13 bases in between. The chain's CDR3 is CASSGRFGNSPLHF. CDR3 coding DNA: TGTGCCAGTAGCGGGAGGTTTGGCAATTCACCCCTCCACTTT.

This clonotype turned up a few times. V is TRBV28 and J is TRBJ2-7; D unresolved. CDR3 size: 14 residues. V was cut by 7 bases and J by 3 bases, with 16 bases left in between. CDR1 MDHEN and CDR2 SYDVKM come from the germline V gene. CDR3 nucleotide sequence: TGTGCCAGCACCCCTGGAATCCATCACTACGAGCAGTACTTC. Translating it yields CASTPGIHHYEQYF.

This clonotype was observed many times. The chain employs TRBV11-2 and TRBJ1-3; D uncertain. V was clipped by 2 bases and J by 3 bases, with 11 bases between them. From germline, CDR1 is SGHAT and CDR2 FQNNGV. This CDR3 spans 15 amino acids. CDR3 DNA sequence: TGTGCCAGCAGCTTAAGAGTGGGCGGTGGAAACACCATATATTTT. This codes for CASSLRVGGGNTIYF.

The chain links TRBV12-3 or TRBV12-4 to TRBJ1-1, with a weak D call TRBD1 (5 bases). CDR3 size: 13 residues. V lost 6 bases, J lost 10 bases, and 18 bases lay in between. As DNA, the CDR3 is TGTGCCAGCAGCCGTAGTTCCGGGGGGGGAGCTTTCTTT. It translates to CASSRSSGGGAFF.